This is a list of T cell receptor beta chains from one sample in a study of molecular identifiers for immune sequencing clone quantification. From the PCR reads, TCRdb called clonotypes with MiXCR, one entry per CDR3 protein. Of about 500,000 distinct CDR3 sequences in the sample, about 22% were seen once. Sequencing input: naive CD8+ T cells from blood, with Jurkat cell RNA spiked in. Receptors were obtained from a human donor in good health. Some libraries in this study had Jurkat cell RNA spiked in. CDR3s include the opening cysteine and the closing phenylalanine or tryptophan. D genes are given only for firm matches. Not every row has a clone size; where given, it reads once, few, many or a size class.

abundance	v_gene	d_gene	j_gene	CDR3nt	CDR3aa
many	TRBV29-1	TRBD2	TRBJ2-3	TGCAGCACCCGGGGGCCTAGCGGGAACGCAGATACGCAGTATTTT	CSTRGPSGNADTQYF
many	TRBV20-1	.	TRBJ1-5	TGCAGTGCTAGAGGCCGTGATGGGAAGGATCAGCCCCAGCATTTT	CSARGRDGKDQPQHF
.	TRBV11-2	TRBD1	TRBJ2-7	TGTGCCAGCAGCTCACTGACAGGGCGATACGAGCAGTACTTC	CASSSLTGRYEQYF
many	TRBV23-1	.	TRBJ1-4	TGCGCCAGCAGTCGGCAGGACGAGGGGGAAAAACTGTTTTTT	CASSRQDEGEKLFF
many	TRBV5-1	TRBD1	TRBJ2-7	TGCGCCAGCAGCTGGACAGGGGACCCTTACGAGCAGTACTTC	CASSWTGDPYEQYF
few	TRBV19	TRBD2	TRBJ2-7	TGTGCCAGTACTCCGGCGGGAGGGCCCTACGAGCAGTACTTC	CASTPAGGPYEQYF
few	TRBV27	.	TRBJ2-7	TGTGCCAGCAGTTTAAGGGCAGCTAACTACGAGCAGTACTTC	CASSLRAANYEQYF
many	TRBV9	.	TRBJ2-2	TGTGCCAGCAGCGTAGAAAGGACACGGAACACCGGGGAGCTGTTTTTT	CASSVERTRNTGELFF
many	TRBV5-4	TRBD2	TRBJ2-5	TGTGCCAGCAGCTTCGTTGTAGTAGCGGGGGCCTCCCAAGAGACCCAGTACTTC	CASSFVVVAGASQETQYF
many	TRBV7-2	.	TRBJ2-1	TGTGCCAGCAGCTTATACGGGGGAAACTACAATGAGCAGTTCTTC	CASSLYGGNYNEQFF
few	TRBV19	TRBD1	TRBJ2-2	TGTGCCAGTAGTATAGTTGGGACAGGTGCCGGGGAGCTGTTTTTT	CASSIVGTGAGELFF
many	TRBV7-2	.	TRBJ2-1	TGTGCCAGCAGCTACTTCCGGGACATATACAATGAGCAGTTCTTC	CASSYFRDIYNEQFF
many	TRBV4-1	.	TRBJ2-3	TGCGCCAGCAGCCAAGACCCCTCCAGGGGGGCAACGCAGTATTTT	CASSQDPSRGATQYF
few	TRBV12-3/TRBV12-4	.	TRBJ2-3	TGTGCCAGCAGTTTAACCCCAGTTGCAGATACGCAGTATTTT	CASSLTPVADTQYF
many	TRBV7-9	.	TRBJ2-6	TGTGCCAGCAGCTTAGTTTTCGAAGAGCTCTCTGGGGCCAACGTCCTGACTTTC	CASSLVFEELSGANVLTF
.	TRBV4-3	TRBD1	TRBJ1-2	TGCGCCAGCAGCCAAGATCAGACAGGGGCCTATGGCTACGCCTTC	CASSQDQTGAYGYAF
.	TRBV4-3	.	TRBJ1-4	TGCGCCAGCAGCCAAGAGGGCCCGGGGCGAGGCGAAAAACTGTTTTTT	CASSQEGPGRGEKLFF
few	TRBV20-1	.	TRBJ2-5	TGCAGTGCTAGAGAGGTCGAGGTTTGGGAGACCCAGTACTTC	CSAREVEVWETQYF
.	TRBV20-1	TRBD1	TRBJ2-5	TGCAGTGCGGACAGGGAGGACCAAGAGACCCAGTACTTC	CSADREDQETQYF
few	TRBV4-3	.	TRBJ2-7	TGCGCCAGCAGCCAAGGGCGACAGGCAGAAATATCCTACGAGCAGTACTTC	CASSQGRQAEISYEQYF
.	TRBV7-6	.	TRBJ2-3	TGTGCCAGCAGCTTAGACCCCATCAGCGACGGATTTGATACGCAGTATTTT	CASSLDPISDGFDTQYF
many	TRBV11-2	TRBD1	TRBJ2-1	TGTGCCAGCAGTCTTGACAGGGGTCATGAGCAGTTCTTC	CASSLDRGHEQFF
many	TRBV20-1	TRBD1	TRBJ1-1	TGCAGTGCTAGAGAAGTAGGGGGCTTGACTGAAGCTTTCTTT	CSAREVGGLTEAFF
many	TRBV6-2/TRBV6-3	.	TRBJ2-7	TGTGCCAGCAGCCCTCCCGGGGCCTCCTACGAGCAGTACTTC	CASSPPGASYEQYF
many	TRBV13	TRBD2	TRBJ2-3	TGTGCCAGCAGTTTGGTGGGACTAGCGGGGGGGCCAAATACGCAGTATTTT	CASSLVGLAGGPNTQYF
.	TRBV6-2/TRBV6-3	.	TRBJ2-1	TGTGCCAGCAGACCCACGCAATTCTACAATGAGCGGTTCTTC	CASRPTQFYNERFF
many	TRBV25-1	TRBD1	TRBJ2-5	TGTGCCAGCAGTTCCTGGACAGGTCAAGAGACCCAGTACTTC	CASSSWTGQETQYF
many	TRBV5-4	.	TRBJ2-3	TGTGCCAGCAGCTTGGCCGGGGGACGGGGTAGCACAGATACGCAGTATTTT	CASSLAGGRGSTDTQYF
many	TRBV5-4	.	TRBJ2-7	TGTGCCAGCAGCTCGGGACGCGCCGAGCAGTACTTC	CASSSGRAEQYF
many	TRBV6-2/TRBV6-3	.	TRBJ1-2	TGTGCCAGCAGCTACGACTATGGCTACACCTTC	CASSYDYGYTF
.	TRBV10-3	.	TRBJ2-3	TGTGCCATCAGTGAGTCCTTCGAGGGTCAGATCACAGATACGCAGTATTTT	CAISESFEGQITDTQYF
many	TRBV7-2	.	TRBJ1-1	TGTGCCAGCAGCTTAGTGGTAGGGAGTGGCACTGAAGCTTTCTTT	CASSLVVGSGTEAFF
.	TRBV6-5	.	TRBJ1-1	TGTGCCAGCAGTTACTCGAACCAGAACACTGAAGCTTTCTTT	CASSYSNQNTEAFF